The T cell receptor (beta chain) under discussion was sequenced for a study of OX40 agonist ivuxolimab in advanced cancers. CDR3 length: 14 amino acids. V dropped 7 bases and J dropped 6 bases, with 19 bases sitting between them. Germline V CDR1 and CDR2: SGHTA, FQGNSA. The protocol was immunoSEQ multiplex PCR, while the TCRdb copy is restricted to in-frame clones and leaves out a portion. The table records around 64,000 clones, around four fifths of them present only once. The sequencing used CD4+ or CD8+ T cells sorted from blood, collected in a trial of the OX40 agonist ivuxolimab. This chain uses TRBV7-2 with TRBJ2-7, with D uncertain. The receptor comes from an adult with an advanced solid tumor such as melanoma, head and neck, liver or kidney cancer. CDR3 nucleotides: TGTGCCAGCACCCTAGGGAAAGGGTTAAGCGAGCAGTACTTC. Its protein product is CASTLGKGLSEQYF.